These 14 T cell receptor beta chains originate from one sample sequenced in a study of blood T cell repertoires in COVID-19. Some clones are missing from TCRdb's copy, which holds only in-frame ones; the method was immunoSEQ multiplex PCR. The sample holds about 200,000 clones; about 83% are singletons and the top ten take 5.5% to 7.5%. Sample: peripheral blood. The receptor source for this set is a man in his 60s who had recovered from COVID-19.

This clone was picked up one time. V is TRBV19 and J is TRBJ1-5; D is unresolved. Trimming shortened V by 7 bases and J by 6 bases, and 10 bases separated the two germline ends. The CDR3 covers 12 residues. Germline loops: CDR1 LNHDA, CDR2 SQIVND (reference sequence). The CDR3 is CASKDRGQPQHF. Written as DNA, the CDR3 is TGTGCCAGTAAAGACCGGGGTCAGCCCCAGCATTTT.

V gene TRBV18 combines with J gene TRBJ2-1; 9 bases fit TRBD1. V lost 3 bases, J lost 4 bases, and 7 bases stayed unmatched. Germline V gene sequence: CDR1 KGHSH, CDR2 LQKENI. The CDR3 contains 16 residues. The CDR3 sequence is CASSPRDRVTYNEQFF. As DNA, the CDR3 is TGTGCCAGCTCACCTCGGGACAGGGTCACATACAATGAGCAGTTCTTC.

This clone occurred once. The chain links TRBV5-1 to TRBJ2-5; perhaps TRBD2 as D (6 bases). Trimming took 4 bases from V and 5 from J, leaving 6 bases between them. Germline V gene lookup returns CDR1 SGHRS and CDR2 YFSETQ. The CDR3 totals 11 residues. CDR3 protein: CASSGGETQYF. The CDR3 nucleotides are TGCGCCAGCAGCGGGGGGGAGACCCAGTACTTC.

This chain uses TRBV14 with TRBJ2-6; D call uncertain. Germline values: CDR1 SGHDN, CDR2 FVKESK. Trimming took off 4 bases at V and 8 bases at J, with 12 bases between the two ends. The CDR3 spans 14 residues. The DNA of the CDR3 is TGTGCCAGCAGCCCCTCTTTAGCATCCAACGTCCTGACTTTC. It yields the protein CASSPSLASNVLTF.

The chain is built from TRBV19 and TRBJ1-4; weak D call: TRBD1 (5 bases). Trimming stripped 7 bases from V and 1 base from J, with 10 bases between. The germline gives CDR1 LNHDA, CDR2 SQIVND (reference sequence). The CDR3 spans 14 residues. CDR3 sequence (DNA): TGTGCCAGTATTCAGGGAGGAACTAATGAAAAACTGTTTTTT. Protein product: CASIQGGTNEKLFF.

Written as DNA, the CDR3 is TGCGCCAGCAGCCAAGGTATGCCACTTCGTGGCTACACCTTC. Translating gives CASSQGMPLRGYTF. This chain joins TRBV4-3 and TRBJ1-2; D is unclear. V was trimmed by 1 base and J by 7 bases, leaving 13 bases between them. Germline assignment: CDR1 LGHNA and CDR2 YSLEER. CDR3 size: 14 residues.

V usage is TRBV14 and J usage is TRBJ1-6, with D perhaps TRBD1 (6 bases). The length of the CDR3 is 15 residues. Germline V gene data show CDR1 as SGHDN and CDR2 as FVKESK. V gave up 4 bases and J gave up 8 bases, with 15 bases separating them. The CDR3 DNA reads as TGTGCCAGCAGCCTAGTGAAGGGGGTGGATTCACCCCTCCACTTT. Encoded protein: CASSLVKGVDSPLHF.

The V call is TRBV27, the J call TRBJ2-3; 10 nucleotides agree with TRBD2. Germline V gene lookup returns CDR1 MNHEY and CDR2 SMNVEV (reference sequence). Trimming at V came to 2 bases and at J to 7 bases, leaving 9 bases not matched to a gene. The CDR3 runs 16 residues. This CDR3 is CASSLKLAGDRNTQYF. The CDR3 region has the DNA TGTGCCAGCAGTTTAAAGCTAGCGGGGGATCGGAATACGCAGTATTTT.

This rearrangement joins TRBV7-3 to TRBJ2-1; D is undetermined. The V gene lost 1 base and the J gene lost 4 bases, with 11 bases spanning the gap. The CDR3 is made up of 15 amino acids. Germline V lookup: CDR1 SGHTA, CDR2 FQGTGA. This chain's CDR3 is CASSLNGVAYNEQFF. The CDR3 nucleotides read TGTGCCAGCAGCTTAAACGGTGTTGCATACAATGAGCAGTTCTTC.

This sequence joins TRBV5-1 and TRBJ2-5; TRBD2 matches 8 bases. There are 16 residues in the CDR3. Trimming at V came to 5 bases and at J to 5 bases, leaving 14 bases not matched to a gene. Germline V gene data show CDR1 as SGHRS and CDR2 as YFSETQ. The CDR3 loop is CASREQGGLVVETQYF. DNA for the CDR3: TGCGCCAGCAGAGAACAAGGGGGACTAGTGGTGGAGACCCAGTACTTC.

The chain is built from TRBV7-3 and TRBJ2-5; unclear D gene. V gave up 5 bases and J gave up 5 bases, with 15 bases separating them. The CDR3 consists of 14 residues. Germline V lookup: CDR1 SGHTA, CDR2 FQGTGA. CDR3: CASSQHPNSETQYF. The CDR3 DNA sequence: TGTGCCAGCAGCCAACACCCGAATTCGGAGACCCAGTACTTC.

This rearrangement joins TRBV28 to TRBJ2-7; D not certain. V was cut by 5 bases and J by 7 bases, with 9 bases left in between. The germline V gene has CDR1 MDHEN and CDR2 SYDVKM. The CDR3 has 11 amino acids. The CDR3 nucleotides are TGTGCCAGCAGTCGCCGCAGGGAGCAGTACTTC. It encodes CASSRRREQYF.

The chain couples TRBV9 to TRBJ2-2, with 7 bases that match TRBD1. Per germline, CDR1 SGDLS and CDR2 YYNGEE. Losses at the gene ends were 0 bases for V and 5 bases for J; bases not matched to a gene: 4. The length of the CDR3 is 15 residues. CDR3 amino acids: CASSVAGGQTGELFF. In nucleotides, the CDR3 is TGTGCCAGCAGCGTAGCTGGGGGACAGACCGGGGAGCTGTTTTTT.

The chain links TRBV6-2 or TRBV6-3 to TRBJ1-1, with a weak D call TRBD1 (6 bases). Germline CDR1 MNHEY, CDR2 SVGEGT. Trimming stripped 4 bases from V and 3 bases from J, with 9 bases between. This CDR3 has 13 residues. In nucleotides, the CDR3 is TGTGCCAGCAGTTTCCAGGGGCACACTGAAGCTTTCTTT. It yields the protein CASSFQGHTEAFF.